This T cell receptor beta chain emerged from a study of T cell repertoires in cytomegalovirus infection. Turning to the study itself: Based on public TCR beta signatures, there were indications of CMV infection and of a matching HLA type. Findings of the study overall: Dominating the ex vivo response were HLA-C-restricted CMV-specific TCR beta clonotypes.

CDR1 and CDR2 from the germline V gene are MNHEY and SMNVEV (reference sequence). This CDR3 is built from 15 residues. J was trimmed by 8 bases and V by 5 bases; bases with no gene match: 9. TCRdb reprocessed the reads with MiXCR, giving one entry per CDR3 protein. The sample shows around 440,000 distinct CDR3 sequences, about 11% of them seen only once. In regard to this clonotype: What it recognizes is unknown.

This chain uses TRBV27 with TRBJ1-2, with 12 positions matching TRBD1. The specimen sequenced was PBMCs. The receptor comes from a human donor in good health (CMV status not recorded). Some clones in this sample may be carry-over from other donors' samples. The CDR3 bases are TGTGCCAGCAGTGGCCGCGGGACAGGGGGCGCCGGCTACACCTTC. Its translation is CASSGRGTGGAGYTF.